Each of the 30 T cell receptor beta chains below was sequenced from the same sample in a study of T-cell reconstitution after alpha-beta-depleted transplantation in children. The authors prepared the TCRbeta library with unique molecular identifiers. TCRdb fed the PCR reads into MiXCR, producing one record per CDR3 protein. The profile shows around 100,000 distinct CDR3 sequences, approximately 10% of them singletons. Sequences were derived from PBMCs, sampled before TCRalphabeta/CD19-depleted stem cell transplant. These receptors were obtained from a boy aged 2-15 years with acute lymphoblastic leukemia, due to receive a stem cell transplant.

The genes are TRBV20-1 and TRBJ2-5, with unresolved D. V gave up 0 bases and J gave up 5 bases, with 16 bases separating them. The CDR3 is made up of 15 amino acids. CDR1 and CDR2 (germline): DFQATT, SNEGSKA (reference sequence). CDR3 loop: CSARDWGKEWETQYF. Here the CDR3 DNA reads TGCAGTGCTAGAGATTGGGGAAAGGAGTGGGAGACCCAGTACTTC.

V is TRBV5-1 and J is TRBJ1-2, with 7 nucleotides matching TRBD1. The CDR3 extends over 15 amino acids. Germline V gene lookup returns CDR1 SGHRS and CDR2 YFSETQ. The V gene end was trimmed by 4 bases and the J gene end by 4 bases; junction bases not matched to a gene: 10. The CDR3: CASSLGTAFAYGYTF. CDR3 DNA sequence: TGCGCCAGCAGCCTAGGGACAGCCTTCGCCTATGGCTACACCTTC.

The chain has TRBV20-1 and TRBJ2-1; 7 bases agree with TRBD1. CDR3 length: 14 residues. With 6 bases clipped from V and 8 bases from J, the junction kept 13 bases outside the gene matches. From germline, CDR1 is DFQATT and CDR2 SNEGSKA (reference sequence). This CDR3 is CSAIGPRGLDEQFF. The CDR3 DNA follows: TGCAGTGCCATTGGGCCAAGGGGGCTCGATGAGCAGTTCTTC.

This clonotype has more than one count but fewer than ten. The genes are TRBV29-1 and TRBJ2-7; 11 nucleotides agree with TRBD2. The germline CDR1 and CDR2 sequences are SQVTM and ANQGSEA. CDR3 length: 16 amino acids. Losses at the gene ends were 1 base for V and 0 bases for J; bases not matched to a gene: 5. The CDR3 is CSVEGLAGGFSYEQYF. The CDR3 coding sequence is TGCAGCGTTGAAGGGCTAGCGGGAGGATTCTCCTACGAGCAGTACTTC.

The chain links TRBV20-1 to TRBJ1-1; TRBD1 might be the D (5 bases). The V end was cut by 5 bases, the J end by 1 base, with 11 bases between. Germline V gene lookup returns CDR1 DFQATT and CDR2 SNEGSKA (reference sequence). The CDR3 extends over 13 amino acids. CDR3 sequence reads: CSARGGGNTEAFF. The CDR3 DNA sequence: TGCAGTGCTCGGGGCGGGGGGAACACTGAAGCTTTCTTT.

This sequence joins TRBV5-5 and TRBJ2-7; 8 nucleotides line up with TRBD2. The J segment lost 4 bases and the V segment lost 1 base, leaving 4 bases of the junction unmatched. The CDR3 covers 14 residues. Germline CDR1 is SGHKS and CDR2 is YYEKEE (reference sequence). The CDR3 DNA follows: TGTGCCAGCAGCTTGTTACCGGGAGGGTACGAGCAGTACTTC. Translation: CASSLLPGGYEQYF.

The chain recombines TRBV30 with TRBJ1-1; unclear D gene. Germline V gene lookup returns CDR1 GTSNPN and CDR2 SVGIG (reference sequence). CDR3 size: 12 residues. V lost 2 bases to trimming and J lost 2 bases, with 6 bases between them. The CDR3 DNA sequence: TGTGCCTGGAGTCCACTAAACACTGAAGCTTTCTTT. It specifies CAWSPLNTEAFF. Drawing the rest from reference TRBV30 and TRBJ1-1, the complete variable domain is SQTIHQWPATLVQPVGSPLSLECTVEGTSNPNLYWYRQAAGRGLQLLFYSVGIGQISSEVPQNLSASRPQDRQFILSSKKLLLSDSGFYLCAWSPLNTEAFFGQGTRLTVV.

This clonotype was seen ten or more times. The chain combines TRBV18 with TRBJ2-5, with D possibly TRBD1 on 6 matching bases. The CDR3 is 13 residues long. Germline V CDR1 and CDR2: KGHSH, LQKENI. V lost 9 bases and J 2 bases, leaving 13 bases between the germline ends. CDR3 DNA: TGTGCCAGTCTCGGGACACCTCAAGAGACCCAGTACTTC. It specifies CASLGTPQETQYF.

This chain connects TRBV15 to TRBJ2-5; D could derive from TRBD1 or TRBD2 (5 bases each). The CDR3 runs to 15 residues. Germline V lookup: CDR1 LNHNV, CDR2 YYDKDF (reference sequence). The V and J ends lost 0 bases and 5 bases respectively, with 13 bases between them. In DNA form, the CDR3 reads TGTGCCACCAGCAGAGAGGGGACCAAGACGGAGACCCAGTACTTC. Amino acids: CATSREGTKTETQYF.

Only a few counts were recorded for this clonotype. The V call is TRBV5-1, the J call TRBJ2-3; D remains unclear. Germline V gives CDR1 SGHRS, CDR2 YFSETQ. The CDR3 sequence is 14 residues long. The ends were cut back, 0 bases at V and 2 bases at J, with 7 bases in the middle. The CDR3 loop reads CASSLGATTDTQYF. In DNA, the CDR3 is TGCGCCAGCAGCTTGGGGGCCACCACAGATACGCAGTATTTT.

This clonotype was counted ten times or more. The V gene is TRBV3-1, the J gene TRBJ2-2, with a tentative D call TRBD2 (5 bases). Germline CDR1 reads LGHDT; CDR2 reads YNNKEL (reference sequence). Trimming removed 1 base at V and 4 bases at J, with 7 bases between. This CDR3 is built from 14 residues. The CDR3 DNA is TGTGCCAGCAGCCAAGCCCGGGGCACCGGGGAGCTGTTTTTT. Its protein is CASSQARGTGELFF.

The sample holds a few counts of this clonotype. The chain has TRBV20-1 and TRBJ2-3; 7 bases line up with TRBD2. CDR1 and CDR2 (germline): DFQATT, SNEGSKA (reference sequence). V shed 3 bases, J shed 2 bases, and the junction held 11 bases outside the gene matches. The CDR3 consists of 16 residues. The CDR3 loop is CSARGLQAGTTDTQYF. For the CDR3, the DNA is TGCAGTGCTAGGGGACTCCAAGCGGGGACCACAGATACGCAGTATTTT.

A word on this clonotype: One end of the junction varies from germline; a read error may be responsible. The rearrangement links TRBV6-1 to TRBJ1-2, with D perhaps TRBD1 (6 bases). The germline V gene has CDR1 MNHNS and CDR2 SASEGT. The CDR3 extends over 14 amino acids. CDR3 loop: CTSSLDSSFYGYTF. The CDR3 DNA reads TGTACCAGCAGCCTGGACAGCTCCTTCTATGGCTACACCTTC.

In its sample, this clonotype was seen a few times. The J gene is TRBJ1-1, the V gene TRBV5-1, with a weak D call TRBD1 (6 bases). Trimming removed 7 bases at V and 1 base at J, with 17 bases between. The V gene's germline CDR1 is SGHRS and CDR2 YFSETQ. This CDR3 spans 15 amino acids. The CDR3 nucleotides read TGCGCCAGCGCCCGGGGGCAGAACTGGAACACTGAAGCTTTCTTT. Translated: CASARGQNWNTEAFF.

This clonotype has just one count. The chain combines TRBV5-8 with TRBJ1-4, with D unclear. CDR1 SGHTS and CDR2 YDEGEE come from the germline V gene. The germline V and J ends were trimmed by 3 bases and 5 bases, with 11 bases remaining between them. CDR3 length equals 14 residues. The CDR3 region has the DNA TGTGCCAGCAGCTCGTTCGGCCCCAATGAAAAACTGTTTTTT. Its protein is CASSSFGPNEKLFF.

The chain is built from TRBV11-2 and TRBJ1-1; 8 bases are shared with TRBD1. J gave up 3 bases and V 5 bases, and 5 bases lay outside the gene matches. The CDR3 length is 14 residues. Germline V gives CDR1 SGHAT, CDR2 FQNNGV. The CDR3 loop is CASSHGTGHTEAFF. The CDR3 DNA reads TGTGCCAGCAGCCACGGGACAGGACACACTGAAGCTTTCTTT.

At least ten counts were recorded for this clonotype. V is TRBV20-1 and J is TRBJ2-3; 11 bases match TRBD2. The CDR3 covers 18 residues. V lost 3 bases to trimming and J lost 2 bases; unmatched junction nucleotides: 13. From germline, CDR1 is DFQATT and CDR2 SNEGSKA (reference sequence). The CDR3 coding sequence is TGCAGTGCTAGTGGAAGCGGGACTAGCGGAGGATTCACAGATACGCAGTATTTT. It codes for CSASGSGTSGGFTDTQYF.

In its sample, this clonotype was seen many times. CDR3 sequence reads: CSARDPGSEQPQHF. The DNA of the CDR3 is TGCAGTGCTAGAGATCCAGGTAGTGAACAGCCCCAGCATTTT. The rearrangement links TRBV20-1 to TRBJ1-5; D is ambiguous. The CDR3 extends over 14 amino acids. The germline gives CDR1 DFQATT, CDR2 SNEGSKA (reference sequence). Trimming removed 0 bases at V and 7 bases at J, with 13 bases between.

There are a few counts of this clonotype. The chain employs TRBV27 and TRBJ2-7; no clear D. The CDR3 sequence is 13 residues long. CDR1 is MNHEY, CDR2 SMNVEV, per germline (reference sequence). V lost 3 bases, J lost 3 bases, and 9 bases lay in between. This chain's CDR3 is CASSLIYNYEQYF. CDR3 DNA sequence: TGTGCCAGCAGTTTGATTTACAACTACGAGCAGTACTTC.

The count of this clonotype is one. The chain has TRBV5-1 and TRBJ2-7; 7 nucleotides match TRBD1. V trimming: 6 bases; J trimming: 3 bases; junction bases outside the gene matches: 12. The CDR3 is 15 residues long. Germline V gene data show CDR1 as SGHRS and CDR2 as YFSETQ. The CDR3 DNA follows: TGCGCCAGCATGAAGCGGACAGGAAGCCACTACGAGCAGTACTTC. Residues: CASMKRTGSHYEQYF.

This clonotype was seen many times. The chain joins TRBV29-1 to TRBJ1-2; unclear D gene. The CDR3 contains 15 residues. Germline V gene sequence: CDR1 SQVTM, CDR2 ANQGSEA. The V and J ends lost 0 bases and 7 bases respectively, with 18 bases between them. This chain's CDR3 is CSVEDPTRPGGGYTF. CDR3 in DNA: TGCAGCGTTGAAGATCCGACCAGACCCGGTGGTGGCTACACCTTC.

The chain combines TRBV2 with TRBJ1-4, with D perhaps matching TRBD1 (5 bases). The CDR3 runs 14 residues. V lost 6 bases and J lost 8, with 16 bases in between. Germline V gene lookup returns CDR1 SNHLY and CDR2 FYNNEI. As DNA, the CDR3 is TGTGCCAGCAGGTCGGGGACCGGAGCAGAAAAACTGTTTTTT. Its translation is CASRSGTGAEKLFF.

There are many counts of this clonotype. The chain carries TRBV12-3 or TRBV12-4 and TRBJ1-1; the match to TRBD1 covers 7 bases. The CDR3 length is 14 residues. Germline trimming cut 5 bases from V and 7 bases from J; bases unmatched to any gene: 10. Written as DNA, the CDR3 is TGTGCCAGCAGTCACCTGACAGGGCTGGGTGAAGCTTTCTTT. Translation: CASSHLTGLGEAFF.

This clonotype has just a few counts. The J gene is TRBJ2-5, the V gene TRBV7-9; 8 nucleotides align to TRBD2. CDR3 size: 16 residues. Germline trimming cut 4 bases from V and 5 bases from J; bases unmatched to any gene: 12. In germline, CDR1 is SEHNR, CDR2 FQNEAQ (reference sequence). CDR3 nucleotides: TGTGCCAGCAGCTCAGCCCCAGCGGGAGAGGCGGAGACCCAGTACTTC. Its translation: CASSSAPAGEAETQYF.

This clonotype was seen more than once but under ten times. The V and J genes are TRBV12-3 or TRBV12-4 and TRBJ1-2; D is undetermined. V lost 7 bases to trimming and J lost 1 base, with 13 bases between them. This CDR3 has 14 amino acids. Here the CDR3 reads CASIRAGGNYGYTF. Written as DNA, the CDR3 is TGTGCCAGCATCCGAGCGGGAGGTAACTATGGCTACACCTTC.

This clonotype has at least ten counts. CDR3 bases: TGCAGCGTTGAAGGAGGACGGGAGCAGTACTTC. This gives the protein CSVEGGREQYF. The chain recombines TRBV29-1 with TRBJ2-7; unclear D gene. The CDR3 spans 11 residues. Deletions cut 1 base from V and 7 bases from J, with 8 bases between. From germline, CDR1 is SQVTM and CDR2 ANQGSEA.

This clonotype was counted at least ten times. The chain employs TRBV27 and TRBJ1-1; unclear D gene. This CDR3 is built from 14 residues. Trimming removed 1 base from V and 1 base from J, with 7 bases in between. Germline V CDR1 and CDR2: MNHEY, SMNVEV (reference sequence). The CDR3 region has the DNA TGTGCCAGCAGTTTATTAGCAGAGAACACTGAAGCTTTCTTT. Translated, it gives CASSLLAENTEAFF.

This clonotype was seen a handful of times. The V and J genes are TRBV27 and TRBJ2-5; unclear D gene. The CDR3 contains 16 residues. With 0 bases removed from V and 2 bases from J, the gap between germline ends came to 13 bases. The germline V gene encodes CDR1 MNHEY and CDR2 SMNVEV (reference sequence). The CDR3 reads CASSLSIVFRQETQYF. CDR3 coding DNA: TGTGCCAGCAGTTTATCGATAGTTTTCCGGCAAGAGACCCAGTACTTC.

The V and J genes are TRBV27 and TRBJ2-1; possible D gene TRBD2, 6 bases. CDR1 is MNHEY and CDR2 is SMNVEV in the germline V gene (reference sequence). V lost 5 bases, J lost 8 bases, and 22 bases lay in between. This CDR3 spans 16 amino acids. CDR3 residues: CASSATRLDPFDEQFF. The CDR3 region has the DNA TGTGCCAGCAGTGCAACGCGACTAGACCCATTCGATGAGCAGTTCTTC.

This clonotype has just a few counts. The chain recombines TRBV18 with TRBJ1-5; D gene ambiguous. Trimming stripped 6 bases from V and 9 bases from J, with 12 bases between. This CDR3 contains 12 residues. Germline CDR1 reads KGHSH; CDR2 reads LQKENI. CDR3 region: CASSHTDGPQHF. In nucleotides, the CDR3 is TGTGCCAGCTCTCACACTGACGGGCCCCAGCATTTT.